This passage covers 15 T cell receptor beta chains from one sample sequenced in a study of T cells in Graves' hyperthyroidism and ophthalmopathy. RNA transcripts served as the template for amplifying TCR beta CDR3 regions. The primer set for the first-round RT-PCR of the TCR CDR3 was HTBI. TCRdb processed the multiplex PCR reads anew with MiXCR; each CDR3 protein has one entry. This table has around 190,000 distinct CDR3 sequences, roughly a sixth appearing once. Material for sequencing was blood. Source of these receptors: a woman aged 45 to 65 with Graves' hyperthyroidism.

The chain uses TRBV30 and TRBJ1-2, with a weak D call TRBD1 (5 bases). There are 16 residues in the CDR3. Per germline, CDR1 GTSNPN and CDR2 SVGIG (reference sequence). The ends were cut back, 3 bases at V and 5 bases at J, with 22 bases in the middle. CDR3 bases: TGTGCCTGGAGCTACACCCTGGGGACCTCTAGGTATGGCTACACCTTC. Amino acid sequence: CAWSYTLGTSRYGYTF.

This clonotype was counted ten times or more. This sequence joins TRBV3-1 and TRBJ1-2; D unresolved. The CDR3 length is 16 residues. Trimming shortened V by 1 base and J by 4 bases, and 16 bases separated the two germline ends. Germline values: CDR1 LGHDT, CDR2 YNNKEL (reference sequence). The DNA for the CDR3 is TGTGCCAGCAGCCAAGGTTCATTGGGATCTTTCTATGGCTACACCTTC. This codes for CASSQGSLGSFYGYTF.

This clonotype was counted a few times. This chain connects TRBV20-1 to TRBJ2-1; D possibly corresponds to TRBD2 (6 bases). This CDR3 region has 17 residues. The V gene lost 3 bases and the J gene lost 0 bases, with 18 bases spanning the gap. Germline V CDR1 and CDR2: DFQATT, SNEGSKA (reference sequence). In DNA form, the CDR3 reads TGCAGTGCTAGCCGGGAACTAATAGCGGACTCCTACAATGAGCAGTTCTTC. This translates into CSASRELIADSYNEQFF.

In this sample, this clonotype turned up many times. This chain joins TRBV28 and TRBJ2-2; perhaps TRBD2 as D (5 bases). Germline V gene data show CDR1 as MDHEN and CDR2 as SYDVKM. V lost 3 bases and J 5 bases, leaving 19 bases between the germline ends. The CDR3 runs 17 residues. CDR3 bases: TGTGCCAGCAGTTTGGCCGGTCGTGGGAGCGAGACCGGGGAGCTGTTTTTT. Protein sequence: CASSLAGRGSETGELFF.

This sequence joins TRBV7-8 and TRBJ2-1; 10 positions agree with TRBD2. The CDR3 sequence is 14 residues long. Germline assignment: CDR1 SGHVS and CDR2 FQNEAQ. J was trimmed by 8 bases and V by 6 bases; bases with no gene match: 7. CDR3 DNA: TGTGCCAGCAGGAAGCGGGAGGGCGGCCATGAGCAGTTCTTC. Protein sequence: CASRKREGGHEQFF.

The rearrangement uses TRBV7-3 and TRBJ2-1, with D hard to call. V dropped 6 bases and J dropped 0 bases, with 9 bases sitting between them. The CDR3 length is 14 residues. From germline, CDR1 is SGHTA and CDR2 FQGTGA. CDR3 in amino acids: CASSAVSSYNEQFF. The CDR3 coding sequence is TGTGCCAGCAGTGCGGTGAGCTCCTACAATGAGCAGTTCTTC.

This clonotype was picked up many times. The rearrangement uses TRBV20-1 and TRBJ2-7; D is possibly TRBD2 (6 bases). This CDR3 is 14 amino acids long. The germline V gene encodes CDR1 DFQATT and CDR2 SNEGSKA (reference sequence). V was clipped by 3 bases and J by 0 bases, with 12 bases between them. CDR3 in DNA: TGCAGTGCTAGTACTGGAGGGAGCTCCTACGAGCAGTACTTC. Amino acids: CSASTGGSSYEQYF.

This clonotype has a count of ten or more. The genes are TRBV30 and TRBJ2-7; a weak D match, TRBD1 (6 bases). V dropped 1 base and J dropped 2 bases, with 15 bases sitting between them. The CDR3 contains 15 residues. The V gene's germline CDR1 is GTSNPN and CDR2 SVGIG (reference sequence). CDR3 sequence (DNA): TGTGCCTGGAGTGCTCGGGACAAATTTCCCTACGAGCAGTACTTC. This encodes CAWSARDKFPYEQYF. The entire variable domain, with the rest obtained from reference TRBV30 and TRBJ2-7, is as follows: SQTIHQWPATLVQPVGSPLSLECTVEGTSNPNLYWYRQAAGRGLQLLFYSVGIGQISSEVPQNLSASRPQDRQFILSSKKLLLSDSGFYLCAWSARDKFPYEQYFGPGTRLTVT.

This clonotype was detected ten times or more. This sequence joins TRBV11-2 and TRBJ2-1; D may be TRBD2 (5 bases). V lost 5 bases and J lost 6, with 11 bases in between. The germline V gene encodes CDR1 SGHAT and CDR2 FQNNGV. The CDR3 extends over 13 amino acids. DNA of the CDR3: TGTGCCAGCAGCCCGACTATCCCCAATGAGCAGTTCTTC. As protein: CASSPTIPNEQFF.

This chain links TRBV19 with TRBJ2-1; TRBD2 agrees at 10 bases. V shed 0 bases and J 3 bases; nucleotides not matched to a gene: 5. The CDR3 length is 17 residues. Germline CDR1 LNHDA, CDR2 SQIVND (reference sequence). CDR3 residues: CASSIDRLAGSYNEQFF. CDR3 coding DNA: TGTGCCAGTAGTATAGATCGACTAGCGGGTAGCTACAATGAGCAGTTCTTC.

This clonotype was counted between two and nine times. The chain has TRBV4-2 and TRBJ1-5; a weak D match, TRBD1 (6 bases). CDR3 size: 15 residues. The germline V gene encodes CDR1 LGHNA and CDR2 YNFKEQ. V was shortened by 0 bases and J by 7 bases, with 13 bases between the two germline ends. DNA for the CDR3: TGTGCCAGCAGCCAAGAAGGACAGCGAACCCAGCCCCAGCATTTT. This sequence encodes CASSQEGQRTQPQHF.

This clonotype was detected many times. V is TRBV3-1 and J is TRBJ1-2; D may be TRBD1 (5 bases). The CDR3 length is 17 residues. Germline V gene data show CDR1 as LGHDT and CDR2 as YNNKEL (reference sequence). Trimming removed 0 bases from V and 2 bases from J, with 16 bases in between. The CDR3: CASSQDTRVRTNYGYTF. DNA of the CDR3: TGTGCCAGCAGCCAAGATACCCGGGTCCGGACAAACTATGGCTACACCTTC.

In its sample, this clonotype was seen a few times. The rearrangement joins TRBV11-3 to TRBJ1-5; no clear D. The CDR3 spans 18 residues. V lost 2 bases and J lost 0, with 17 bases in between. Germline CDR1 SGHNT, CDR2 YENEEA. CDR3 bases: TGTGCCAGCAGCTTAAAGGTTTGTTGGGGTTATAGCAATCAGCCCCAGCATTTT. Protein product: CASSLKVCWGYSNQPQHF.

This clonotype was seen ten or more times. J is TRBJ2-1 and V is TRBV9, with 11 bases identical to TRBD2. Germline lookup yields CDR1 SGDLS and CDR2 YYNGEE. The CDR3 totals 16 residues. The junction had 4 bases not matched to a gene; V was cut back by 3 bases and J by 2 bases. The chain's CDR3 is CASSASTSGTYNEQFF. The CDR3 DNA is TGTGCCAGCAGCGCCTCGACTAGCGGGACCTACAATGAGCAGTTCTTC.

This clonotype was seen repeatedly, ten times or more. The J gene is TRBJ1-1, the V gene TRBV11-2, with D unresolved. Germline V lookup: CDR1 SGHAT, CDR2 FQNNGV. The CDR3 covers 11 residues. V lost 5 bases and J 6 bases, leaving 7 bases between the germline ends. CDR3 region: CASSRPSEAFF. In nucleotides, the CDR3 is TGTGCCAGCAGCCGACCGTCTGAAGCTTTCTTT.